Shown below are 26 T cell receptor beta chains from a single sample sequenced in a study of blood T cell repertoires in COVID-19 (dated by TCRdb to between 2020 and 2021). The library was prepared using the immunoSEQ multiplex PCR assay. This immuneACCESS table, as held by TCRdb, lists in-frame sequences with V and J called but not all clones. Of the missing ones, under half trace to an unresolved V gene in checked studies; the others have no known cause. Here the sample has a few hundred thousand clones; more than 80% occur a single time. The biggest ten clones account for 6.3% of the sample. Specimen: peripheral blood. The receptor set was obtained from a woman between 50 and 59 years old with COVID-19, enrolled during active disease.

This rearrangement joins TRBV6-5 to TRBJ1-6, with 11 bases that match TRBD1. Trimming took 6 bases from V and 8 from J; bases not matched to a gene: 3. The CDR3 is made up of 14 amino acids. The V gene's germline CDR1 is MNHEY and CDR2 SVGAGI. CDR3 sequence reads: CASRTDRGHSPLHF. DNA for the CDR3: TGTGCCAGCAGGACGGACAGGGGGCATTCACCCCTCCACTTT.

This sequence joins TRBV6-6 and TRBJ1-3; D ambiguous. V was cut by 1 base and J by 8 bases, with 9 bases left in between. This CDR3 region has 13 residues. Germline V CDR1 and CDR2: MNHNY, SVGAGI (reference sequence). CDR3 sequence (DNA): TGTGCCAGCAGTTACTGGTCGGGTGACACCATATATTTT. Amino acids: CASSYWSGDTIYF.

This rearrangement joins TRBV10-1 to TRBJ2-7; a possible D gene is TRBD1 (5 bases). The CDR3 is 16 amino acids. Looked up from germline, CDR1 is WNHNN and CDR2 is SYGVQD (reference sequence). V lost 6 bases, J lost 3 bases, and 21 bases lay in between. The CDR3 bases are TGCGCCAGCAGCCAGTGGACATTGGGCACTGACTACGAGCAGTACTTC. Its translation is CASSQWTLGTDYEQYF.

This clone is a singleton in its sample. The CDR3 spells CASSLGKREPQHF. CDR3 sequence (DNA): TGTGCCAGCAGCTTGGGTAAGCGGGAGCCCCAGCATTTT. The chain recombines TRBV7-2 with TRBJ1-5; D gene ambiguous. The CDR3 is 13 amino acids. Germline CDR1 reads SGHTA; CDR2 reads FQGNSA. The V and J ends lost 3 bases and 8 bases respectively, with 11 bases between them.

The gene calls are TRBV19 and TRBJ2-1; possible D gene TRBD2, 6 bases. There are 16 residues in the CDR3. The germline CDR1 and CDR2 sequences are LNHDA and SQIVND (reference sequence). V was shortened by 5 bases and J by 0 bases, with 14 bases between the two germline ends. DNA of the CDR3: TGTGCCAGTAGTGGGGGGATACAATACTCCTACAATGAGCAGTTCTTC. It is translated as CASSGGIQYSYNEQFF.

The genes are TRBV19 and TRBJ2-5; 10 positions match TRBD2. Per the germline V gene, CDR1 is LNHDA and CDR2 is SQIVND (reference sequence). V shed 10 bases and J 4 bases; nucleotides not matched to a gene: 9. This CDR3 contains 14 residues. The CDR3 DNA is TGTGCCACCAAGACTAGCGGGTCATCAGAGACCCAGTACTTC. It specifies CATKTSGSSETQYF.

This sequence joins TRBV5-1 and TRBJ2-5, with TRBD2 matching over 13 bases. V dropped 4 bases and J dropped 4; count of bases not matched to a gene: 7. In germline, CDR1 is SGHRS, CDR2 YFSETQ. The CDR3 runs to 16 residues. CDR3 region: CASSVTSGRAGETQYF. Here the CDR3 DNA reads TGCGCCAGCAGCGTCACTAGCGGGAGGGCCGGAGAGACCCAGTACTTC.

The chain couples TRBV5-6 to TRBJ1-5, with TRBD1 matching over 9 bases. This CDR3 spans 17 amino acids. The germline CDR1 and CDR2 sequences are SGHDT and YYEEEE. V trimming: 0 bases; J trimming: 4 bases; junction bases outside the gene matches: 8. The chain's CDR3 is CASSLGFDRGGNQPQHF. The CDR3 DNA reads TGTGCCAGCAGCTTGGGTTTCGACAGGGGGGGAAATCAGCCCCAGCATTTT.

The V gene is TRBV5-1, the J gene TRBJ1-6; D might be TRBD1 (5 bases). This CDR3 region has 15 residues. The V end lost 2 bases, the J end lost 8 bases, and 14 bases lay between the germline ends. CDR1 and CDR2 (germline): SGHRS, YFSETQ. Here the CDR3 reads CASSFQGLPDSPLHF. The CDR3 DNA reads as TGCGCCAGCAGCTTCCAGGGCCTCCCGGATTCACCCCTCCACTTT.

This clone has just one count. The CDR3 nucleotides read TGTGCCAGCAGACAGGACGGTACTAACTATGGCTACACCTTC. It yields the protein CASRQDGTNYGYTF. This chain connects TRBV9 to TRBJ1-2; D perhaps matches TRBD1 (5 bases). V was trimmed by 5 bases and J by 0 bases, leaving 11 bases between them. Germline CDR1 and CDR2: SGDLS and YYNGEE. The CDR3 has 14 amino acids.

The chain combines TRBV24-1 with TRBJ2-1, with a tentative D call TRBD1 (6 bases). The CDR3 spans 14 residues. Germline CDR1 is KGHDR and CDR2 is SFDVKD. V was cut by 3 bases and J by 9 bases, with 14 bases left in between. The CDR3 is CATSDPQGIGEQFF. CDR3 in DNA: TGTGCCACCAGTGATCCACAGGGTATTGGTGAGCAGTTCTTC.

The V and J genes are TRBV19 and TRBJ2-7, with TRBD1 matching 9 bases. After removal of 1 base from V and 0 bases from J, the junction contained 7 bases not matched to a gene. CDR3 length: 17 amino acids. Germline V lookup: CDR1 LNHDA, CDR2 SQIVND (reference sequence). Written as DNA, the CDR3 is TGTGCCAGTAGTATAGTGGGTCCGGGACAGGGCTCCTACGAGCAGTACTTC. Translating gives CASSIVGPGQGSYEQYF.

CDR3 residues: CASSQSTGQNQPQHF. The CDR3 DNA follows: TGTGCCAGCAGCCAGTCGACCGGACAGAATCAGCCCCAGCATTTT. This chain connects TRBV4-2 to TRBJ1-5; tentatively, D is TRBD1 (6 bases). This CDR3 contains 15 residues. The germline V gene encodes CDR1 LGHNA and CDR2 YNFKEQ. V lost 3 bases and J 4 bases, leaving 13 bases between the germline ends.

CDR3 region: CASSLPSQETQYF. CDR3 DNA: TGTGCCAGCAGCTTACCTAGTCAAGAGACCCAGTACTTC. V gene TRBV5-4 combines with J gene TRBJ2-5; D gene uncertain. This CDR3 is built from 13 residues. Trimming stripped 2 bases from V and 2 bases from J, with 7 bases between. The V gene's germline CDR1 is SGHNT and CDR2 YYREEE (reference sequence).

This chain joins TRBV18 and TRBJ2-7, with 11 bases lining up with TRBD1. Germline CDR1 and CDR2: KGHSH and LQKENI. Trimming removed 4 bases from V and 1 base from J; junction bases left unmatched: 9. The CDR3 runs 17 residues. CDR3 amino acids: CASSRSTGTGGSYEQYF. The CDR3 DNA reads as TGTGCCAGCTCACGATCAACGGGGACAGGGGGGTCCTACGAGCAGTACTTC.

The chain links TRBV5-1 to TRBJ2-3; 8 bases map to TRBD1. Germline V CDR1 and CDR2: SGHRS, YFSETQ. This CDR3 region has 17 residues. With 3 bases clipped from V and 4 bases from J, the junction kept 13 bases outside the gene matches. CDR3 amino acids: CASSSTQGAFIPDTQYF. Written as DNA, the CDR3 is TGCGCCAGCAGCTCAACGCAGGGGGCCTTTATTCCAGATACGCAGTATTTT. Using reference TRBV5-1 and TRBJ2-3 for the parts outside the CDR3, the full variable domain is KAGVTQTPRYLIKTRGQQVTLSCSPISGHRSVSWYQQTPGQGLQFLFEYFSETQRNKGNFPGRFSGRQFSNSRSEMNVSTLELGDSALYLCASSSTQGAFIPDTQYFGPGTRLTVL.

This clone was seen only once. The chain uses TRBV9 and TRBJ2-3; D may be TRBD2 (5 bases). Trimming pared 5 bases from V and 1 base from J, leaving 8 bases between. CDR3 length: 13 amino acids. Germline lookup yields CDR1 SGDLS and CDR2 YYNGEE. The CDR3 DNA sequence: TGTGCCAGCAGGGGAGTGGGCACAGATACGCAGTATTTT. Translated: CASRGVGTDTQYF.

The chain has TRBV4-2 and TRBJ2-5; TRBD2 matches 8 bases. V lost 1 base, J lost 5 bases, and 9 bases stayed unmatched. CDR3 length: 16 residues. Germline-derived CDR1 and CDR2 are LGHNA and YNFKEQ. CDR3 residues: CASSQAAGGPRETQYF. The CDR3 DNA follows: TGTGCCAGCAGCCAAGCCGCGGGAGGCCCTCGGGAGACCCAGTACTTC.

This chain links TRBV30 with TRBJ2-1, with TRBD2 matching over 7 bases. The V gene end was trimmed by 0 bases and the J gene end by 7 bases; junction bases not matched to a gene: 9. Germline V lookup: CDR1 GTSNPN, CDR2 SVGIG (reference sequence). The CDR3 length is 15 residues. In nucleotides, the CDR3 is TGTGCCTGGAGTGTAAGGGCGGGAGTAGGTAATGAGCAGTTCTTC. Translation gives CAWSVRAGVGNEQFF.

The chain uses TRBV6-2 or TRBV6-3 and TRBJ2-5; weak D call: TRBD1 (6 bases). Per germline, CDR1 MNHEY and CDR2 SVGEGT. The CDR3 consists of 15 residues. The V end was cut by 0 bases, the J end by 5 bases, with 13 bases between. CDR3 region: CASSYSRNREETQYF. CDR3 DNA sequence: TGTGCCAGCAGTTACTCGAGAAACAGGGAGGAGACCCAGTACTTC.

The CDR3 is CASSQESPILAGEDNEQFF. CDR3 in DNA: TGTGCCAGCAGCCAAGAATCCCCTATTCTAGCGGGAGAAGACAATGAGCAGTTCTTC. The chain employs TRBV14 and TRBJ2-1; TRBD2 matches at 10 bases. Per germline, CDR1 SGHDN and CDR2 FVKESK. J lost 5 bases, V lost 0 bases, and 13 bases had no gene match. The CDR3 runs to 19 residues.

Of note for this clone: Other DNA sequences in this sample translate to the same CDR3. The chain links TRBV20-1 to TRBJ2-7; D is undetermined. This CDR3 spans 11 amino acids. CDR1 and CDR2 from the germline V gene are DFQATT and SNEGSKA (reference sequence). V shed 3 bases and J shed 4 bases, with 7 bases lying between them. The CDR3 here is CSASVGYEQYF. In DNA form, the CDR3 reads TGCAGTGCTAGCGTCGGGTACGAGCAGTACTTC.

The chain has TRBV30 and TRBJ1-5, with D possibly being TRBD1 (6 bases). Deletions cut 0 bases from V and 4 bases from J, with 10 bases between. This CDR3 contains 14 residues. Germline CDR1 and CDR2: GTSNPN and SVGIG (reference sequence). The CDR3 region is CAWSVRGGNQPQHF. CDR3 sequence (DNA): TGTGCCTGGAGTGTAAGAGGGGGAAATCAGCCCCAGCATTTT.

This chain links TRBV9 with TRBJ2-2; D might be TRBD2 (5 bases). CDR1 SGDLS and CDR2 YYNGEE come from the germline V gene. Trimming stripped 4 bases from V and 4 bases from J, with 8 bases between. The CDR3 extends over 13 amino acids. This chain's CDR3 is CASSPRATGELFF. DNA of the CDR3: TGTGCCAGCAGCCCGCGGGCCACCGGGGAGCTGTTTTTT.

V is TRBV29-1 and J is TRBJ1-2; 12 bases agree with TRBD1. Losses at the gene ends were 1 base for V and 7 bases for J; bases not matched to a gene: 10. The germline V gene encodes CDR1 SQVTM and CDR2 ANQGSEA. The CDR3 spans 16 residues. CDR3 loop: CSVEGGTGGEGSGYTF. CDR3 coding DNA: TGCAGCGTTGAAGGAGGGACAGGGGGCGAAGGAAGTGGCTACACCTTC.

The chain has TRBV5-6 and TRBJ1-1, with a tentative D call TRBD1 (5 bases). The CDR3 length is 16 residues. The V gene's germline CDR1 is SGHDT and CDR2 YYEEEE. The V end lost 0 bases, the J end lost 4 bases, and 16 bases lay between the germline ends. CDR3 in DNA: TGTGCCAGCAGCTTGGACGGGCTACGGCAGGGCACTGAAGCTTTCTTT. This codes for CASSLDGLRQGTEAFF. Full variable domain (rest looked up from reference TRBV5-6 and TRBJ1-1): DAGVTQSPTHLIKTRGQQVTLRCSPKSGHDTVSWYQQALGQGPQFIFQYYEEEERQRGNFPDRFSGHQFPNYSSELNVNALLLGDSALYLCASSLDGLRQGTEAFFGQGTRLTVV.